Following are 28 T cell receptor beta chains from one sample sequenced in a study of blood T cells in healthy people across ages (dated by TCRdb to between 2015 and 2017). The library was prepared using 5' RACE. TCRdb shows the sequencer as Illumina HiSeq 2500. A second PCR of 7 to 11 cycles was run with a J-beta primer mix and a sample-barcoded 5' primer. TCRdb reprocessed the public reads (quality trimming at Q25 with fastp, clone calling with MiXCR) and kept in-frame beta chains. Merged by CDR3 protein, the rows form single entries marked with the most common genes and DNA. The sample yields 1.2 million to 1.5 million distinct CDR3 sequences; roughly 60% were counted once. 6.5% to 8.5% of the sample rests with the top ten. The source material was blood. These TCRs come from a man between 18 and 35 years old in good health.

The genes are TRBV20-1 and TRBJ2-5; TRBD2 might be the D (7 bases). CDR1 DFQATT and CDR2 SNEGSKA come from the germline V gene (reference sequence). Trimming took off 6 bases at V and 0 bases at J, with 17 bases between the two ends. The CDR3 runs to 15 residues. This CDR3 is CSAEREGGYQETQYF. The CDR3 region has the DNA TGCAGTGCGGAAAGGGAGGGGGGGTACCAAGAGACCCAGTACTTC.

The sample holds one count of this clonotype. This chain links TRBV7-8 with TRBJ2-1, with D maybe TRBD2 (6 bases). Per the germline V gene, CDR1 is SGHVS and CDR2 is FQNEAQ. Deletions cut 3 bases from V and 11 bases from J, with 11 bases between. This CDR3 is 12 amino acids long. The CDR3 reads CASSLGGRQQFF. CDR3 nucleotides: TGTGCCAGCAGCTTGGGGGGACGCCAGCAGTTCTTC.

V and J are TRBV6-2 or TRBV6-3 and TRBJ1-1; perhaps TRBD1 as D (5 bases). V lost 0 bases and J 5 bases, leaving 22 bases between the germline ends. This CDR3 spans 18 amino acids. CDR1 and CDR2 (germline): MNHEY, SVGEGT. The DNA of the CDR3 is TGTGCCAGCAGTTACTCGGATTTACGGGTGGGGCAGGGTACTGAAGCTTTCTTT. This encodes CASSYSDLRVGQGTEAFF.

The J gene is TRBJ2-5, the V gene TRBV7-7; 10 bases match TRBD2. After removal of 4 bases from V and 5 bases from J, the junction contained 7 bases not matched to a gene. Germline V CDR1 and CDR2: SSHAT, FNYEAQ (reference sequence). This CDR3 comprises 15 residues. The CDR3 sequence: CASSSAGGPGETQYF. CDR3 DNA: TGTGCCAGCAGCTCAGCGGGAGGGCCTGGGGAGACCCAGTACTTC.

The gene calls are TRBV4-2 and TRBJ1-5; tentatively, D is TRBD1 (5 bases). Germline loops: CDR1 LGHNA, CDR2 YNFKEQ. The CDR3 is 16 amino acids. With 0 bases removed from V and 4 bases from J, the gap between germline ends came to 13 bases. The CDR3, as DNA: TGTGCCAGCAGCCAAGATCCAGGGTACGATAATCAGCCCCAGCATTTT. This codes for CASSQDPGYDNQPQHF.

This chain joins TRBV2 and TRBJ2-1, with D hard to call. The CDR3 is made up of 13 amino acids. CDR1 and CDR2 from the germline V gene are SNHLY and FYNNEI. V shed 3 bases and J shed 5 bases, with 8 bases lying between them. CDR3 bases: TGTGCCAGCAGTGAGTCGCTCAACAATGAGCAGTTCTTC. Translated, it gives CASSESLNNEQFF.

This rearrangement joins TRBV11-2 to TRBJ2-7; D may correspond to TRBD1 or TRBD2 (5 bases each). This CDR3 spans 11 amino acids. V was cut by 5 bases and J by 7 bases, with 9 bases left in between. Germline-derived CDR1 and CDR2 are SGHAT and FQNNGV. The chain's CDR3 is CASSRWGEQYF. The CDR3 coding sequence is TGTGCCAGCAGCCGATGGGGGGAGCAGTACTTC.

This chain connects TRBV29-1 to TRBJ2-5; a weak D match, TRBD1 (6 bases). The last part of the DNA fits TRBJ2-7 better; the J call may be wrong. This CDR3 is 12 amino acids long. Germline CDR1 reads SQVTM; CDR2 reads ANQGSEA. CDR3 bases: TGCAGCGTCGCCTATACAGGGCGCGAGCAGTACTTC. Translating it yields CSVAYTGREQYF.

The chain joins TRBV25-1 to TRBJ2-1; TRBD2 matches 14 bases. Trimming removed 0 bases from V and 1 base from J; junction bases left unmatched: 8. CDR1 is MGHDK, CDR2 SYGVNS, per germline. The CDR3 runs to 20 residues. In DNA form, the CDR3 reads TGTGCCAGCAGTGAATATTCTCTGGGACTAGCGGGAGCATCCTACAATGAGCAGTTCTTC. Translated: CASSEYSLGLAGASYNEQFF.

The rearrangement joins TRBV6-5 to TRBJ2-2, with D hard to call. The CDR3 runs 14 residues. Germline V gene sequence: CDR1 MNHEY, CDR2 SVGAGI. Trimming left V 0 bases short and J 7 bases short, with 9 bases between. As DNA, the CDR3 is TGTGCCAGCAGTTACTCCAGATTCGTCGGGGAGCTGTTTTTT. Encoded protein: CASSYSRFVGELFF.

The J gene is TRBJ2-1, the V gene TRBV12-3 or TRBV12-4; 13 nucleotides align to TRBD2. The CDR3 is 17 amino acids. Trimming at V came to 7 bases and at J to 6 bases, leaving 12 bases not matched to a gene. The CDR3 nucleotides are TGTGCCAGCACCCCTACTAGCGGGAGGGCCGTGGTCAATGAGCAGTTCTTC. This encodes CASTPTSGRAVVNEQFF.

In DNA form, the CDR3 reads TGTGCCATCAGGGATCCGGGCACAGATACGCAGTATTTT. Amino acids: CAIRDPGTDTQYF. V usage is TRBV6-5 and J usage is TRBJ2-3; D is perhaps TRBD1 (5 bases). The V end lost 10 bases, the J end lost 1 base, and 12 bases lay between the germline ends. The CDR3 runs to 13 residues. Germline-derived CDR1 and CDR2 are MNHEY and SVGAGI.

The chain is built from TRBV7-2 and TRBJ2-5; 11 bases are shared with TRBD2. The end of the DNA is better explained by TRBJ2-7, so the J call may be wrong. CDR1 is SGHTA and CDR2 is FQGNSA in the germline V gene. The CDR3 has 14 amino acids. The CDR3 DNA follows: TGTGCCAGCAGCTTTAGCGGGGGGGATTACGAGCAGTACTTC. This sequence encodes CASSFSGGDYEQYF.

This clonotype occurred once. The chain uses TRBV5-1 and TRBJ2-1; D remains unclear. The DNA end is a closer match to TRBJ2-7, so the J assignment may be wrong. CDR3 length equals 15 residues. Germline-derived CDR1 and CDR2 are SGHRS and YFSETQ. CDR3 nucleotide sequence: TGCGCCAGCAGCTTCCCAGGCGACTCCTACAATGAGCAGTACTTC. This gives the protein CASSFPGDSYNEQYF.

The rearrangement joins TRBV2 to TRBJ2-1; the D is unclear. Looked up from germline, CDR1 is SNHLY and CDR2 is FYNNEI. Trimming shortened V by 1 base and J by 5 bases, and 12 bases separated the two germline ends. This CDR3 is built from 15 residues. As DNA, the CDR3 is TGTGCCAGCAGTGAAGAGTTTATGAACGACAATGAGCAGTTCTTC. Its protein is CASSEEFMNDNEQFF.

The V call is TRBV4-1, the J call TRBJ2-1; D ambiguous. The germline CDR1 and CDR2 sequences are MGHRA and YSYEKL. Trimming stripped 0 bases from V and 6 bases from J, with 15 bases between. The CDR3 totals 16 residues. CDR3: CASSQDSAGWGNEQFF. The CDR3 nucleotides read TGCGCCAGCAGCCAAGATTCGGCAGGTTGGGGCAATGAGCAGTTCTTC.

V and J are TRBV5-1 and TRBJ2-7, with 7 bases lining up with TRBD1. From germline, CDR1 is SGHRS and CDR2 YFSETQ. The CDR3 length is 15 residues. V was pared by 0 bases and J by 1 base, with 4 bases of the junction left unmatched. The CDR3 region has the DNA TGCGCCAGCAGCTTGGAACAGGGGCTATCCTACGAGCAGTACTTC. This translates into CASSLEQGLSYEQYF.

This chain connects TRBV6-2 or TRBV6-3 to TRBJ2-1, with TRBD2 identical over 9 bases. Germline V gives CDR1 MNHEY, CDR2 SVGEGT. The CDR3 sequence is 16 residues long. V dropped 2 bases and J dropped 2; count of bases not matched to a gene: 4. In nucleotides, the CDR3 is TGTGCCAGCAGTTACACCCAGCGGGGGGCCTACAATGAGCAGTTCTTC. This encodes CASSYTQRGAYNEQFF.

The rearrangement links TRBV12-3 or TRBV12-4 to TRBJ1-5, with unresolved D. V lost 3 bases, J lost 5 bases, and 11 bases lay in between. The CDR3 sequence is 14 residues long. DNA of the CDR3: TGTGCCAGCAGTTTTTCGGCCGGGGATCAGCCCCAGCATTTT. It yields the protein CASSFSAGDQPQHF.

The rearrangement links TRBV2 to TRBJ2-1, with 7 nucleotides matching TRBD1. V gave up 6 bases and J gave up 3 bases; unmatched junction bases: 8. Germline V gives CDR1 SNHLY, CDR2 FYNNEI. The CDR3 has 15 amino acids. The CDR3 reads CASSSQTGLYNEQFF. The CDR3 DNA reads TGTGCCAGCAGCTCACAGACAGGGCTCTACAATGAGCAGTTCTTC.

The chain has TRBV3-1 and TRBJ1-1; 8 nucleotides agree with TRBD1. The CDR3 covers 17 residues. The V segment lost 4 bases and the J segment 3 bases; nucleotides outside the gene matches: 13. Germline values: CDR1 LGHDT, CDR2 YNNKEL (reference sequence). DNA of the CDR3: TGTGCCAGCAGCCGTTTGGGACAGGCGATTGGAGACACTGAAGCTTTCTTT. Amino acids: CASSRLGQAIGDTEAFF.

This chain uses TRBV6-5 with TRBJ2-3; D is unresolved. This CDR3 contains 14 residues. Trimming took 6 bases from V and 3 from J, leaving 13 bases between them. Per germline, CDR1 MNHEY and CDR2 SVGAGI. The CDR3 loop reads CASRTQGRTDTQYF. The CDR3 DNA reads TGTGCCAGCAGGACTCAAGGGCGAACAGATACGCAGTATTTT.

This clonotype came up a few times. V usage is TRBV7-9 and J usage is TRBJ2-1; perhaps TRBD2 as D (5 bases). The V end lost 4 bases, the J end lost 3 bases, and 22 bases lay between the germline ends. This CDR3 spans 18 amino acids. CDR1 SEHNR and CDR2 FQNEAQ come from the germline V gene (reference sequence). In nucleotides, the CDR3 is TGTGCCAGCAGCTATCCCTTGATAGCGCAACTGAACTACAATGAGCAGTTCTTC. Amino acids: CASSYPLIAQLNYNEQFF.

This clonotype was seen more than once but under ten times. The CDR3 reads CASSLRQGVLNTEAFF. The CDR3, as DNA: TGTGCCAGCAGTCTACGACAGGGGGTGTTGAACACTGAAGCTTTCTTT. J is TRBJ1-1 and V is TRBV6-1, with 9 bases identical to TRBD1. Germline V gene sequence: CDR1 MNHNS, CDR2 SASEGT. The CDR3 is 16 amino acids. The junction had 7 bases not matched to a gene; V was cut back by 5 bases and J by 0 bases.

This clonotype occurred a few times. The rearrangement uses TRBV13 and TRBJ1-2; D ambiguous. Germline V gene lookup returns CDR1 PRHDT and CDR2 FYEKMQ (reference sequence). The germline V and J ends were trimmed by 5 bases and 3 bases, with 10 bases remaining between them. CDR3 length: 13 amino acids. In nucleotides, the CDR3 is TGTGCCAGCAGCGTAGCCCGGGACTATGGCTACACCTTC. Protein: CASSVARDYGYTF.

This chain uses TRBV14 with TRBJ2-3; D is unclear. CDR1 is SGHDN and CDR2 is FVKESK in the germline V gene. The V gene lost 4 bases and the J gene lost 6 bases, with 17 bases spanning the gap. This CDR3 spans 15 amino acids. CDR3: CASSLRVVVPDTQYF. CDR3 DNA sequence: TGTGCCAGCAGCCTCCGAGTCGTAGTCCCTGATACGCAGTATTTT.

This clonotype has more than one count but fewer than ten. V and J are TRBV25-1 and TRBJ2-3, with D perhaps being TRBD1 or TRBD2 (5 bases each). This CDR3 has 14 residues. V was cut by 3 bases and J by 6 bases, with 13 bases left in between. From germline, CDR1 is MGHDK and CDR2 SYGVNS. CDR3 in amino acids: CASSEGRRVDTQYF. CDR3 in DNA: TGTGCCAGCAGTGAGGGACGGCGGGTCGATACGCAGTATTTT.

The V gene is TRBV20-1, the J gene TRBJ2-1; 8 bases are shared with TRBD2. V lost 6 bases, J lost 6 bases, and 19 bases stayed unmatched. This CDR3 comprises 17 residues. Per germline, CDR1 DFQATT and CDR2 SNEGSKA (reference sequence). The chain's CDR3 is CSAPSPIAAGDPNEQFF. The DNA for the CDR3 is TGCAGTGCCCCTTCACCAATCGCAGCGGGAGACCCCAATGAGCAGTTCTTC.